The present TCR beta chain was sequenced within a study of T cell repertoires in cytomegalovirus infection. The germline V and J ends were trimmed by 8 bases and 0 bases, with 20 bases remaining between them. The CDR3 is made up of 16 amino acids. The germline CDR1 and CDR2 sequences are MDHEN and SYDVKM. TCRdb called the reads again in MiXCR, with one record for every CDR3 protein. The repertoire holds 740,000 or so distinct CDR3 sequences, under 40% seen once, with around 2.8% in the top ten. This clonotype was picked up a small number of times. The sample was PBMCs. The chain combines TRBV28 with TRBJ2-7; tentatively, D is TRBD1 (7 bases). This sequence was found in a human donor in good health (CMV status not recorded). Some clones in this sample may be carry-over from other donors' samples. The CDR3, as DNA: TGTGCCAGCCGCAATGGAGGGGGGACAGCCTCCTACGAGCAGTACTTC. It encodes CASRNGGGTASYEQYF.